Listed here are 14 T cell receptor beta chains from one sample, sequenced in a study of CD8 T cells in ankylosing spondylitis. One entry per CDR3 protein, called by TCRdb with MiXCR from the 5' RACE reads. Of approximately 140,000 distinct CDR3 sequences in the sample, approximately 9.2% are singletons; the top ten hold roughly 8%. The material sequenced was synovial fluid, either unsorted or a sorted T cell fraction (not recorded which). The receptors originated from a male donor with ankylosing spondylitis.

This clonotype turned up a few times. The gene calls are TRBV20-1 and TRBJ2-3; 7 bases are shared with TRBD2. From germline, CDR1 is DFQATT and CDR2 SNEGSKA (reference sequence). The CDR3 spans 14 residues. V lost 2 bases, J lost 1 base, and 3 bases stayed unmatched. The CDR3 spells CSARLAVGTDTQYF. DNA for the CDR3: TGCAGTGCTAGACTAGCGGTGGGCACAGATACGCAGTATTTT.

The chain has TRBV2 and TRBJ2-3; 9 positions match TRBD2. CDR3 length equals 16 residues. Trimming at V came to 5 bases and at J to 6 bases, leaving 12 bases not matched to a gene. Looked up from germline, CDR1 is SNHLY and CDR2 is FYNNEI. CDR3 in amino acids: CASSPRRSGGLDTQYF. CDR3 coding DNA: TGTGCCAGCAGTCCTCGAAGAAGCGGGGGGCTGGATACGCAGTATTTT.

This clonotype has at least ten counts. This chain links TRBV5-1 with TRBJ2-1, with TRBD1 identical over 9 bases. V dropped 3 bases and J dropped 5; count of bases not matched to a gene: 3. In germline, CDR1 is SGHRS, CDR2 YFSETQ. This CDR3 has 14 amino acids. In DNA, the CDR3 is TGCGCCAGCAGCTCCGGGACAGGGAACAATGAGCAGTTCTTC. This gives the protein CASSSGTGNNEQFF. Variable domain in full (rest from reference TRBV5-1 and TRBJ2-1): KAGVTQTPRYLIKTRGQQVTLSCSPISGHRSVSWYQQTPGQGLQFLFEYFSETQRNKGNFPGRFSGRQFSNSRSEMNVSTLELGDSALYLCASSSGTGNNEQFFGPGTRLTVL.

This clonotype occurred a few times. V usage is TRBV10-1 and J usage is TRBJ2-7; 8 nucleotides match TRBD2. The germline CDR1 and CDR2 sequences are WNHNN and SYGVQD (reference sequence). CDR3 length equals 14 residues. V shed 0 bases, J shed 6 bases, and the junction held 4 bases outside the gene matches. The CDR3 sequence is CASSESSGSSEQYF. The CDR3 DNA reads as TGCGCCAGCAGTGAGTCCAGCGGGAGTTCCGAGCAGTACTTC.

The chain uses TRBV7-3 and TRBJ2-7, with D uncertain. Per germline, CDR1 SGHTA and CDR2 FQGTGA. With 1 base removed from V and 3 bases from J, the gap between germline ends came to 7 bases. The CDR3 is 13 amino acids. The CDR3 region is CASSLNSFYEQYF. Here the CDR3 DNA reads TGTGCCAGCAGCTTAAACTCTTTCTACGAGCAGTACTTC.

This clonotype was seen more than once but under ten times. This chain uses TRBV7-2 with TRBJ2-1; the D gene is possibly TRBD2 (6 bases). The ends were cut back, 6 bases at V and 8 bases at J, with 11 bases in the middle. Germline V lookup: CDR1 SGHTA, CDR2 FQGNSA. This CDR3 is 12 amino acids long. CDR3 sequence reads: CASRVSGDEQFF. CDR3 DNA: TGTGCCAGCAGGGTATCGGGGGATGAGCAGTTCTTC.

The V gene is TRBV29-1, the J gene TRBJ2-1; 14 bases match TRBD2. This CDR3 contains 14 residues. From germline, CDR1 is SQVTM and CDR2 ANQGSEA. V dropped 7 bases and J dropped 12; count of bases not matched to a gene: 11. This CDR3 reads CSAQGTSGSEMQFF. The CDR3 DNA reads TGCAGCGCCCAAGGGACTAGCGGGAGTGAGATGCAGTTCTTC.

There are a few counts of this clonotype. The chain carries TRBV2 and TRBJ2-6, with D uncertain. Deletions cut 7 bases from V and 2 bases from J, with 18 bases between. The germline gives CDR1 SNHLY, CDR2 FYNNEI. The CDR3 loop spans 17 amino acids. The CDR3 DNA follows: TGTGCCAGCACCCGAGACCCAAACCCCACTGGGGCCAACGTCCTGACTTTC. This encodes CASTRDPNPTGANVLTF.

This clonotype has just a few counts. The V call is TRBV4-1, the J call TRBJ2-6, with 7 bases aligning to TRBD2. The CDR3 length is 16 residues. After removal of 2 bases from V and 0 bases from J, the junction contained 1 base not matched to a gene. Per the germline V gene, CDR1 is MGHRA and CDR2 is YSYEKL. The CDR3 spells CASSQWTSSGANVLTF. DNA of the CDR3: TGCGCCAGCAGCCAATGGACTAGCTCTGGGGCCAACGTCCTGACTTTC.

The table lists this clonotype with many counts. This chain joins TRBV29-1 and TRBJ2-3; tentative D call: TRBD2 (6 bases). The CDR3 is made up of 12 amino acids. Germline V gives CDR1 SQVTM, CDR2 ANQGSEA. V lost 4 bases and J lost 1, with 6 bases in between. CDR3 residues: CSVASGTDTQYF. CDR3 DNA: TGCAGCGTTGCTAGCGGCACAGATACGCAGTATTTT.

This clonotype was detected only a few times. The chain's CDR3 is CASSPPSGVLDEQFF. The CDR3 nucleotides read TGTGCCAGCAGTCCGCCTAGCGGAGTTCTCGATGAGCAGTTCTTC. V and J are TRBV28 and TRBJ2-1; 7 nucleotides agree with TRBD2. This CDR3 contains 15 residues. Germline V lookup: CDR1 MDHEN, CDR2 SYDVKM. V trimming: 5 bases; J trimming: 8 bases; junction bases outside the gene matches: 12.

This clonotype showed up many times. The chain links TRBV24-1 to TRBJ2-1; 10 nucleotides align to TRBD2. From germline, CDR1 is KGHDR and CDR2 SFDVKD. Trimming cost V 4 bases and J 4 bases; bases outside gene matches: 6. There are 16 residues in the CDR3. CDR3 sequence reads: CATSDPLAGVYNEQFF. The CDR3 nucleotides are TGTGCCACCAGTGACCCCCTAGCGGGGGTTTACAATGAGCAGTTCTTC.

CDR3 protein: CASRRTANSNQPQHF. CDR3 sequence (DNA): TGTGCCAGCAGGCGGACAGCTAATAGCAATCAGCCCCAGCATTTT. This chain joins TRBV27 and TRBJ1-5, with a tentative D call TRBD1 (6 bases). Trimming pared 6 bases from V and 0 bases from J, leaving 12 bases between. The CDR3 runs 15 residues. In germline, CDR1 is MNHEY, CDR2 SMNVEV (reference sequence).

The chain joins TRBV11-2 to TRBJ2-3; no definite D call. Trimming pared 0 bases from V and 0 bases from J, leaving 4 bases between. Per the germline V gene, CDR1 is SGHAT and CDR2 is FQNNGV. The CDR3 has 14 residues. The CDR3 bases are TGTGCCAGCAGCTTAGAGTATAGCACAGATACGCAGTATTTT. This encodes CASSLEYSTDTQYF.